This T cell receptor beta chain appears in the sequencing data of a study of T cells in Graves' hyperthyroidism and ophthalmopathy. There are 13 residues in the CDR3. CDR1 is DFQATT, CDR2 SNEGSKA, per germline (reference sequence). V dropped 6 bases and J dropped 3; count of bases not matched to a gene: 8. Amplified TCR beta CDR3 regions came from RNA transcripts. HTBI primers drove first-round RT-PCR of the TCR CDR3. TCRdb ran MiXCR on the multiplex PCR reads and lists one entry per CDR3 protein. This table holds hundreds of thousands of distinct CDR3 sequences, approximately 19% found once. This clonotype showed up many times. Its target is unknown. Notes on the study in general: Blood also carried most thyroid clonotypes expanded above 0.001. Ophthalmopathy prediction by the model preceded onset by a median 6.5 months. In the analysis, a 13 V-J model separated ophthalmopathy from stable hyperthyroidism.

This receptor was taken from a woman between 50 and 59 years old with Graves' hyperthyroidism that later progressed to Graves' ophthalmopathy. The V and J genes are TRBV20-1 and TRBJ2-7, with 7 bases identical to TRBD2. Sequencing input: blood. CDR3 in amino acids: CSAKGLLDYEQYF. The CDR3 nucleotides read TGCAGTGCAAAGGGACTACTCGACTACGAGCAGTACTTC.